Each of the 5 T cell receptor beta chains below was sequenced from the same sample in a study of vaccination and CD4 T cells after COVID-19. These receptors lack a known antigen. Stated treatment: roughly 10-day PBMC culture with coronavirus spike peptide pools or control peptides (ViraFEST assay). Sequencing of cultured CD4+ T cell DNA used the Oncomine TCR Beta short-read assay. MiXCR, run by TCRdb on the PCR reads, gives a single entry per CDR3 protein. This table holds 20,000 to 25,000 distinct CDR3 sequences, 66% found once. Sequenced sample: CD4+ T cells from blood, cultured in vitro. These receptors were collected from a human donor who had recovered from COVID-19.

CDR3 protein: CASRGTGDYGYTF. The CDR3 coding sequence is TGTGCCAGCAGGGGGACAGGGGACTATGGCTACACCTTC. V gene TRBV6-1 combines with J gene TRBJ1-2; 10 nucleotides line up with TRBD1. After removal of 6 bases from V and 3 bases from J, the junction contained 1 base not matched to a gene. Germline CDR1 is MNHNS and CDR2 is SASEGT. CDR3 length equals 13 residues.

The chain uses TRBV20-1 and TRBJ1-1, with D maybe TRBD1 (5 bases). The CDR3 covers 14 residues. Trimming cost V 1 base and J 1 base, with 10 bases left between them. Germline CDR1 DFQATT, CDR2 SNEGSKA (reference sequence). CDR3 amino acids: CSARANQGNTEAFF. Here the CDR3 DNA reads TGCAGTGCTAGAGCTAATCAGGGGAACACTGAAGCTTTCTTT.

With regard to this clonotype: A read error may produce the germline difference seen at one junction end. Written as DNA, the CDR3 is TGCAGTGCTCCGGGACAGCCGAACGCCGGGGAGCTGTTTTTT. Its protein is CSAPGQPNAGELFF. The chain employs TRBV20-1 and TRBJ2-2; 7 bases are shared with TRBD1. The CDR3 consists of 14 residues. Germline loops: CDR1 DFQATT, CDR2 SNEGSKA (reference sequence).

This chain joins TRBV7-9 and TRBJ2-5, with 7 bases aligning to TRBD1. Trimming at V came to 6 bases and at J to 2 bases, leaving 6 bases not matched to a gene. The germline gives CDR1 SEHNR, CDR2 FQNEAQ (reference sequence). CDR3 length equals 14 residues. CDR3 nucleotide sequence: TGTGCCAGCAGAACCGGGACAGCGCAAGAGACCCAGTACTTC. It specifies CASRTGTAQETQYF.

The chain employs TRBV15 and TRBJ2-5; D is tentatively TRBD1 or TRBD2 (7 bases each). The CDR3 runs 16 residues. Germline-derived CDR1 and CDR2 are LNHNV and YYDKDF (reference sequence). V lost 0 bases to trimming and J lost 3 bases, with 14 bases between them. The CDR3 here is CATSRDRGGQKETQYF. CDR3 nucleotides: TGTGCCACCAGCAGAGATAGGGGGGGACAGAAAGAGACCCAGTACTTC.